These 4 T cell receptor beta chains were sequenced from one sample in a study of blood T cell repertoires in COVID-19. This table comes from immunoSEQ multiplex PCR, and its TCRdb copy is limited to in-frame clones, with some not included. The top ten clones hold around 40% of a sample with tens of thousands of clones, 81% of them seen once. What was sequenced was peripheral blood. Every receptor here comes from a man older than 75 with acute or convalescent COVID-19.

The gene calls are TRBV19 and TRBJ1-2, with TRBD1 as a possible D gene (5 bases). V lost 3 bases, J lost 3 bases, and 8 bases lay in between. Germline lookup yields CDR1 LNHDA and CDR2 SQIVND (reference sequence). This CDR3 is built from 13 residues. The CDR3 region is CASSMGEDYGYTF. CDR3 DNA sequence: TGTGCCAGTAGTATGGGGGAGGACTATGGCTACACCTTC.

This sequence joins TRBV18 and TRBJ2-7; D gene uncertain. CDR1 and CDR2 (germline): KGHSH, LQKENI. The CDR3 spans 16 residues. The germline V and J ends were trimmed by 0 bases and 0 bases, with 12 bases remaining between them. CDR3 nucleotide sequence: TGTGCCAGCTCACCACCCGGATGGAACAGCTCCTACGAGCAGTACTTC. As protein: CASSPPGWNSSYEQYF.

The chain couples TRBV29-1 to TRBJ2-3, with 9 positions matching TRBD1. The CDR3 has 14 amino acids. CDR1 SQVTM and CDR2 ANQGSEA come from the germline V gene. V lost 6 bases to trimming and J lost 3 bases; unmatched junction nucleotides: 7. CDR3 DNA sequence: TGCAGCGTGGATACAGGGGGCCGTACAGATACGCAGTATTTT. Encoded protein: CSVDTGGRTDTQYF.

This clone was seen once. The CDR3 DNA reads TGTGCCAGCAGAAGCGGGAGGGCCCCCAATGAGCAGTTCTTC. Translated, it gives CASRSGRAPNEQFF. The chain joins TRBV28 to TRBJ2-1; TRBD2 aligns across 10 bases. This CDR3 has 14 residues. V dropped 6 bases and J dropped 6; count of bases not matched to a gene: 5. CDR1 and CDR2 (germline): MDHEN, SYDVKM.